This TCR beta chain appears in the sequencing data of a study of T-cell reconstitution after alpha-beta-depleted transplantation in children. Unique molecular identifiers were used in preparing the TCRbeta library. From the PCR reads, TCRdb called clonotypes with MiXCR, one entry per CDR3 protein. The sample yields around 580,000 distinct CDR3 sequences, under 25% seen once. Details on this clonotype: The antigen remains undetermined.

CDR3 length: 15 amino acids. CDR1 is ENHRY, CDR2 SYGVKD, per germline. Trimming shortened V by 6 bases and J by 5 bases, and 20 bases separated the two germline ends. Study-level findings and limits: At the one-year point after transplant, T-cell counts and TCRbeta diversity were found to come mostly from T cells that had been newly produced.

This chain uses TRBV10-3 with TRBJ2-7; perhaps TRBD2 as D (6 bases). The clonotype comes from a boy in the first two years of life who had a stem cell transplant for acute myeloid leukemia, so the T cells may come from the graft donor. This specimen consisted of PBMCs, mostly from graft donor cells, obtained 360 days after TCRalphabeta/CD19-depleted stem cell transplant. For the CDR3, the DNA is TGTGCCATCAGGCTGGGGGGTTGGCGATGGAACGAGCAGTACGTC. Translating gives CAIRLGGWRWNEQYV.